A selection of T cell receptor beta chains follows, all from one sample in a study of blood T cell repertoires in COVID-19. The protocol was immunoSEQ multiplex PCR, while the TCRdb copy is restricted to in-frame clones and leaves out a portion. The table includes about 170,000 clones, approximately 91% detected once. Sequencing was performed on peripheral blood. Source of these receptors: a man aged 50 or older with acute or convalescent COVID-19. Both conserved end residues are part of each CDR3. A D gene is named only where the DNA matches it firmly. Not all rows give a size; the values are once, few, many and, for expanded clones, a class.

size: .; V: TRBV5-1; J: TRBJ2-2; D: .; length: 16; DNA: TGCGCCAGCAGCTTGCATTCGAGCGGGAACACCGGGGAGCTGTTTTTT; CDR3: CASSLHSSGNTGELFF
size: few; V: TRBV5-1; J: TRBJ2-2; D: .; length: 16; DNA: TGCGCCAGCAGCTTGGTCGGAGGGCAGGGCACCGGGGAGCTGTTTTTT; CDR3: CASSLVGGQGTGELFF
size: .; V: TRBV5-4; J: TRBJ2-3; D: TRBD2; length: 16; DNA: TGTGCCAGCAGCCACAGACTAGCGGGAGGTGCAGATACGCAGTATTTT; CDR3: CASSHRLAGGADTQYF
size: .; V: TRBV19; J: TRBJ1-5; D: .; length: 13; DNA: TGTGCCAGTAGCCCACAGGGCAATCAGCCCCAGCATTTT; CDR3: CASSPQGNQPQHF
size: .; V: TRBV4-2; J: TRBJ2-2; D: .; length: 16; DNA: TGTGCCAGCGCACTTACAGGGCAATCAAACACCGGGGAGCTGTTTTTT; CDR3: CASALTGQSNTGELFF
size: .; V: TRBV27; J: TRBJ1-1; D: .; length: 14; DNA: TGTGCCAGCAGTTCTCCGGAGAGTTGGACTGAAGCTTTCTTT; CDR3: CASSSPESWTEAFF
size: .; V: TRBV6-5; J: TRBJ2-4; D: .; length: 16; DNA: TGTGCCAGCAGTTATAATGGGGCTGGGGCCAAAAACATTCAGTACTTC; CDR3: CASSYNGAGAKNIQYF
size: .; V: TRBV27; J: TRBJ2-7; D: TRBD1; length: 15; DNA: TGTGCCAGCAGTTTATCGCGGACAGGGGCCTACGAGCAGTACTTC; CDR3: CASSLSRTGAYEQYF
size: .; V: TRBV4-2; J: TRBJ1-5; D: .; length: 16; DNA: TGTGCCAGCAGCCAAGACCAGGGAATCCCGAATCGTCCCCAGCATTTT; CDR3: CASSQDQGIPNRPQHF
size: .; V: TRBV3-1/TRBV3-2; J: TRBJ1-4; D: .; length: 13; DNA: TGTGCCAGCAGCCAAGAGTTAAATGAAAAACTGTTTTTT; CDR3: CASSQELNEKLFF
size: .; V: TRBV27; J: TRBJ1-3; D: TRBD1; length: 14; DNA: TGTGCCAGCAGTTTAAACAGGGGGGGAAACACCATATATTTT; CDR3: CASSLNRGGNTIYF
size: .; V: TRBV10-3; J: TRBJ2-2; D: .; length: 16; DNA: TGTGCCGTCAGTGGTCTTTCGGGGGTCCACACCGGGGAGCTGTTTTTT; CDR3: CAVSGLSGVHTGELFF
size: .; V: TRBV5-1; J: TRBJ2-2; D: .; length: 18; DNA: TGCGCCAGCAGACTTCGGACAGCCCGGCCGGTACAGGCCGGGGAGCTGTTTTTT; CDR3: CASRLRTARPVQAGELFF
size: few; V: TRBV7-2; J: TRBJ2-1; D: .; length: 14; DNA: TGTGCCAGCAGCTTAGTGTCCCATCACAATGAGCAGTTCTTC; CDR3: CASSLVSHHNEQFF
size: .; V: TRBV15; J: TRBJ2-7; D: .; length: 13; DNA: TGTGCCACCAGCGACCCCAGGGGGGACGAGCAGTACTTC; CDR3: CATSDPRGDEQYF